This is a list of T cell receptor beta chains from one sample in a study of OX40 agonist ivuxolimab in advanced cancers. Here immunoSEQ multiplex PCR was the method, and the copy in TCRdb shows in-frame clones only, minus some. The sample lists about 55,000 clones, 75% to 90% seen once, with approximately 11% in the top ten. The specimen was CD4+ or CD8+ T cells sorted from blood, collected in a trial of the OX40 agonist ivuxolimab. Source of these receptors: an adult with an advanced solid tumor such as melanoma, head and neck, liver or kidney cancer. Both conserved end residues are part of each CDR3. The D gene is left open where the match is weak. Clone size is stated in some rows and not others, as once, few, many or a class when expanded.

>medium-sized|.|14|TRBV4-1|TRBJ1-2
TGCGCCAGCAGCCAAGGGGGGACAACCTATGGCTACACCTTC
CASSQGGTTYGYTF
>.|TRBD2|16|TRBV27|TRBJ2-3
TGTGCCAGCAGTTTCCTTGGCGCGGGGGACACAGATACGCAGTATTTT
CASSFLGAGDTDTQYF
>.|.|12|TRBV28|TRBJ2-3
TGTGCCAGCAGGCCCCTAGCAGATACGCAGTATTTT
CASRPLADTQYF
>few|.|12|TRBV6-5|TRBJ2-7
TGTGCCAGCACCACAAGCCTGGACGAGCAGTACTTC
CASTTSLDEQYF
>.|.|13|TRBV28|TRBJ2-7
TGTGCCAGCAGTTTAACAGTCTCCTACGAGCAGTACTTC
CASSLTVSYEQYF
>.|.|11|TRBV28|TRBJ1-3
TGCTCCATCAGAGCTGGAAACACCATATATTTT
CSIRAGNTIYF
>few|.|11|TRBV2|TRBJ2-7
TGTGCCAGCGGTGTCTCCTACGAGCAGTACTTC
CASGVSYEQYF
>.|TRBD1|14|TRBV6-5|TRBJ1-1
TGTGCCAGCAGTACCGGGACAGGGGCCACTGAAGCTTTCTTT
CASSTGTGATEAFF
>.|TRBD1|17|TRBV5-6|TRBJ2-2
TGTGCCAGCAGCGGACGATCGGGACAGGGGGACACCGGGGAGCTGTTTTTT
CASSGRSGQGDTGELFF
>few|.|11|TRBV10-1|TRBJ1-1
TGCGCCAGCAGTGCTGGCACTGAAGCTTTCTTT
CASSAGTEAFF